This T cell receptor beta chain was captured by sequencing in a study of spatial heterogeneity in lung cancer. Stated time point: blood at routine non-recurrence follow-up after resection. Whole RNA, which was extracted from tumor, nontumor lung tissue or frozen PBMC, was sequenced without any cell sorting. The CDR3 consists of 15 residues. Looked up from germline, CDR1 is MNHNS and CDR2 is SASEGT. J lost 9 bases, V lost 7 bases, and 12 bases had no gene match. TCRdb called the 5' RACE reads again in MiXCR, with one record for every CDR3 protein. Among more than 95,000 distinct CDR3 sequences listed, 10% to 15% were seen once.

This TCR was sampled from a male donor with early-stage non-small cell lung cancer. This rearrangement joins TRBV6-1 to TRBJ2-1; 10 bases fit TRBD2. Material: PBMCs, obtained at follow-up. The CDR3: CASTSGERGGTEQFF. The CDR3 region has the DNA TGTGCCAGCACCTCTGGGGAGCGGGGGGGCACTGAGCAGTTCTTC.